These 32 T cell receptor beta chains were sequenced from one sample in a study of identical twins' blood T cells. MiXCR, run by TCRdb on the 5' RACE reads, gives a single entry per CDR3 protein. The sample holds a few hundred thousand distinct CDR3 sequences, about 28% seen once. Sequencing used PBMCs. Source of these receptors: a woman between 18 and 55 years old in good health.

V and J are TRBV9 and TRBJ1-3, with TRBD1 matching 7 bases. Losses at the gene ends were 4 bases for V and 0 bases for J; bases not matched to a gene: 4. CDR3 length equals 15 residues. CDR1 and CDR2 (germline): SGDLS, YYNGEE. CDR3 in DNA: TGTGCCAGCAGCACAACAGGGGACTCTGGAAACACCATATATTTT. Protein product: CASSTTGDSGNTIYF.

This clonotype was picked up many times. This chain uses TRBV14 with TRBJ1-1; no reliable D call. Germline V lookup: CDR1 SGHDN, CDR2 FVKESK. V was pared by 2 bases and J by 8 bases, with 12 bases between. The length of the CDR3 is 13 residues. This CDR3 reads CASSQLVFGEAFF. The CDR3 nucleotides read TGTGCCAGCAGCCAATTAGTCTTTGGGGAAGCTTTCTTT. Full variable domain (remainder filled in from reference TRBV14 and TRBJ1-1): EAGVTQFPSHSVIEKGQTVTLRCDPISGHDNLYWYRRVMGKEIKFLLHFVKESKQDESGMPNNRFLAERTGGTYSTLKVQPAELEDSGVYFCASSQLVFGEAFFGQGTRLTVV.

The chain is built from TRBV28 and TRBJ2-4; 8 bases map to TRBD1. V lost 6 bases, J lost 8 bases, and 12 bases stayed unmatched. The CDR3 length is 15 residues. Germline loops: CDR1 MDHEN, CDR2 SYDVKM. As DNA, the CDR3 is TGTGCCAGCAGCCAACCAGGGGGGACAGGAGACATTCAGTACTTC. The encoded protein is CASSQPGGTGDIQYF.

The rearrangement uses TRBV6-2 or TRBV6-3 and TRBJ2-1; 10 bases match TRBD2. CDR3 length: 14 amino acids. CDR1 and CDR2 from the germline V gene are MNHEY and SVGEGT. V lost 5 bases to trimming and J lost 6 bases; unmatched junction nucleotides: 4. CDR3 sequence (DNA): TGTGCCAGCAGTCCCCTAGCGGGAGTCAATGAGCAGTTCTTC. Translating gives CASSPLAGVNEQFF.

This clonotype was seen a handful of times. This chain connects TRBV20-1 to TRBJ2-5; 13 nucleotides line up with TRBD2. V was pared by 6 bases and J by 0 bases, with 4 bases of the junction left unmatched. The CDR3 covers 15 residues. Germline V gene data show CDR1 as DFQATT and CDR2 as SNEGSKA (reference sequence). In DNA form, the CDR3 reads TGCAGTGCGGGAGGGACTAGCGGGAACCAAGAGACCCAGTACTTC. As protein: CSAGGTSGNQETQYF.

This clonotype was detected only a few times. The V call is TRBV6-6, the J call TRBJ1-1; D gene unclear. CDR1 MNHNY and CDR2 SVGAGI come from the germline V gene (reference sequence). Between the trimmed V and J ends, which lost 5 bases and 8 bases, there was a span of 3 bases. The CDR3 contains 9 residues. In nucleotides, the CDR3 is TGTGCCAGCAGTAGGGAAGCTTTCTTT. It specifies CASSREAFF.

This clonotype showed up just a few times. The chain uses TRBV20-1 and TRBJ2-7; TRBD2 agrees at 12 bases. The CDR3 consists of 14 residues. Germline V lookup: CDR1 DFQATT, CDR2 SNEGSKA (reference sequence). The V and J ends lost 3 bases and 6 bases, in that order; junction bases with no gene match: 6. The CDR3 spells CSASLAGGPSEQYF. DNA for the CDR3: TGCAGTGCTAGCCTAGCGGGAGGGCCTAGCGAGCAGTACTTC.

This clonotype has only a few counts. A much larger clonotype is one base distant, so this may be a read error. The V call is TRBV2, the J call TRBJ1-5; 7 bases are shared with TRBD1. CDR1 SNHLY and CDR2 FYNNEI come from the germline V gene. The CDR3 is made up of 14 amino acids. The CDR3 spells CSSSDRVSNQPQHF. In DNA, the CDR3 is TGTTCCAGCAGTGACAGGGTTAGCAATCAGCCCCAGCATTTT.

This clonotype was observed a handful of times. The rearrangement joins TRBV10-3 to TRBJ1-3; a weak D match, TRBD1 (5 bases). V lost 7 bases and J lost 3, with 16 bases in between. In germline, CDR1 is ENHRY, CDR2 SYGVKD. The CDR3 runs to 15 residues. CDR3 sequence reads: CAITEGPGNGNTIYF. Here the CDR3 DNA reads TGTGCCATCACCGAAGGGCCAGGGAATGGAAACACCATATATTTT.

With respect to this clonotype: Mismatch with germline at one junction end may stem from a read error. This chain uses TRBV18 with TRBJ2-4, with D possibly TRBD1 on 6 matching bases. CDR3 size: 17 residues. Germline CDR1 is KGHSH and CDR2 is LQKENI. CDR3 DNA sequence: TGTGCCAGCTCACCGTTACCCACAGGGTTCACCAAAAACATTCAGTGCTTC. Its translation: CASSPLPTGFTKNIQCF. The whole variable domain, filled in from reference TRBV18 and TRBJ2-4, reads NAGVMQNPRHLVRRRGQEARLRCSPMKGHSHVYWYRQLPEEGLKFMVYLQKENIIDESGMPKERFSAEFPKEGPSILRIQQVVRGDSAAYFCASSPLPTGFTKNIQCFGAGTRLSVL.

V is TRBV20-1 and J is TRBJ2-2; D might be TRBD2 (5 bases). The CDR3 runs to 15 residues. V was pared by 0 bases and J by 10 bases, with 18 bases between. Per germline, CDR1 DFQATT and CDR2 SNEGSKA (reference sequence). The CDR3 coding sequence is TGCAGTGCTAGAGATACGCGGGTGAACAACGCGGAGCTGTTTTTT. Translation gives CSARDTRVNNAELFF.

Points on this clonotype: This clone may be a read error of a much larger clone one base away. The chain has TRBV5-1 and TRBJ1-4; possible D gene TRBD1, 6 bases. There are 16 residues in the CDR3. V dropped 4 bases and J dropped 4 bases, with 17 bases sitting between them. Germline-derived CDR1 and CDR2 are SGHRS and YFSETQ. CDR3 nucleotides: TGCGCCAGCAGCATCAGACAGGCAGCAATTAATGAAAAACTGTTTTTT. This gives the protein CASSIRQAAINEKLFF.

This chain joins TRBV13 and TRBJ1-2, with D perhaps matching TRBD1 (5 bases). CDR3 length: 14 amino acids. Germline V lookup: CDR1 PRHDT, CDR2 FYEKMQ (reference sequence). V was shortened by 0 bases and J by 4 bases, with 9 bases between the two germline ends. This CDR3 reads CASSLGRDVYGYTF. In nucleotides, the CDR3 is TGTGCCAGCAGCTTAGGAAGGGACGTCTATGGCTACACCTTC.

This sequence joins TRBV6-2 or TRBV6-3 and TRBJ2-2; 8 positions agree with TRBD2. CDR3 length: 15 amino acids. V shed 1 base, J shed 4 bases, and the junction held 2 bases outside the gene matches. CDR1 is MNHEY and CDR2 is SVGEGT in the germline V gene. CDR3 DNA: TGTGCCAGCAGTTACTTAGCGGGAAGCACCGGGGAGCTGTTTTTT. Protein product: CASSYLAGSTGELFF.

This chain uses TRBV6-5 with TRBJ2-2; possible D gene TRBD2, 7 bases. Germline V gene data show CDR1 as MNHEY and CDR2 as SVGAGI. This CDR3 has 12 amino acids. Trimming pared 7 bases from V and 9 bases from J, leaving 12 bases between. CDR3 residues: CASMGGQRELFF. In DNA form, the CDR3 reads TGTGCCAGCATGGGGGGGCAGCGGGAGCTGTTTTTT.

The table lists this clonotype with a few counts. V usage is TRBV11-2 and J usage is TRBJ2-2; D is possibly TRBD2 (6 bases). The CDR3 length is 14 residues. Germline loops: CDR1 SGHAT, CDR2 FQNNGV. Trimming took 5 bases from V and 6 from J, leaving 13 bases between them. The CDR3 sequence: CASSPTRGSGELFF. CDR3 in DNA: TGTGCCAGCAGCCCTACTCGGGGGTCCGGGGAGCTGTTTTTT.

The table lists this clonotype with a few counts. V and J are TRBV12-3 or TRBV12-4 and TRBJ1-2; 9 nucleotides agree with TRBD1. The CDR3 sequence is 14 residues long. Trimming removed 4 bases from V and 6 bases from J; junction bases left unmatched: 6. The CDR3 reads CASSSTGGSHGYTF. Here the CDR3 DNA reads TGTGCCAGCAGTTCGACAGGGGGTTCTCATGGCTACACCTTC.

This clonotype was detected a few times. This rearrangement joins TRBV5-1 to TRBJ2-2, with D perhaps being TRBD1 or TRBD2 (5 bases each). Deletions cut 3 bases from V and 7 bases from J, with 10 bases between. The CDR3 consists of 13 residues. Germline V gene lookup returns CDR1 SGHRS and CDR2 YFSETQ. The CDR3 reads CASSSGPNGELFF. DNA for the CDR3: TGCGCCAGCAGCTCGGGGCCAAACGGGGAGCTGTTTTTT.

CDR3 coding DNA: TGTGCCAGTAGTATCTTGTACCAGCCCCAGCATTTT. Its translation is CASSILYQPQHF. This chain links TRBV19 with TRBJ1-5; D ambiguous. Trimming left V 3 bases short and J 7 bases short, with 7 bases between. Germline CDR1 reads LNHDA; CDR2 reads SQIVND (reference sequence). The length of the CDR3 is 12 residues.

Ten or more counts support this clonotype. This rearrangement joins TRBV12-3 or TRBV12-4 to TRBJ1-2; possible D gene TRBD1, 6 bases. This CDR3 is built from 13 residues. V lost 4 bases to trimming and J lost 8 bases, with 14 bases between them. CDR3 in amino acids: CASSWGQGEGYTF. The DNA of the CDR3 is TGTGCCAGCAGTTGGGGGCAGGGAGAAGGCTACACCTTC.

CDR3 sequence: CASSLSAGVNTEAFF. In DNA, the CDR3 is TGTGCCAGCAGCTTATCGGCAGGGGTAAACACTGAAGCTTTCTTT. The chain employs TRBV7-3 and TRBJ1-1, with a possible D match to TRBD1 (6 bases). The CDR3 runs 15 residues. V was cut by 2 bases and J by 2 bases, with 12 bases left in between. Germline assignment: CDR1 SGHTA and CDR2 FQGTGA. Looking up the rest from reference TRBV7-3 and TRBJ1-1 gives the full variable domain: GAGVSQTPSNKVTEKGKYVELRCDPISGHTALYWYRQSLGQGPEFLIYFQGTGAADDSGLPNDRFFAVRPEGSVSTLKIQRTERGDSAVYLCASSLSAGVNTEAFFGQGTRLTVV.

V gene TRBV7-2 combines with J gene TRBJ2-3; 10 bases line up with TRBD2. The CDR3 spans 20 residues. In germline, CDR1 is SGHTA, CDR2 FQGNSA. V shed 4 bases, J shed 0 bases, and the junction held 16 bases outside the gene matches. CDR3 coding DNA: TGTGCCAGCAGCTACCGGACTAGCGGAACGTTCTTCCCTAGCACAGATACGCAGTATTTT. This codes for CASSYRTSGTFFPSTDTQYF.

This clonotype was seen ten or more times. The rearrangement uses TRBV4-2 and TRBJ1-5, with D unresolved. The CDR3 covers 15 residues. The V and J ends lost 0 bases and 3 bases respectively, with 9 bases between them. From germline, CDR1 is LGHNA and CDR2 YNFKEQ. As DNA, the CDR3 is TGTGCCAGCAGCCAAGATTGGCAGTACAATCAGCCCCAGCATTTT. It codes for CASSQDWQYNQPQHF.

V gene TRBV20-1 combines with J gene TRBJ1-1, with D perhaps matching TRBD1 (5 bases). This CDR3 is 14 amino acids long. In germline, CDR1 is DFQATT, CDR2 SNEGSKA (reference sequence). With 1 base removed from V and 6 bases from J, the gap between germline ends came to 15 bases. Written as DNA, the CDR3 is TGCAGTGCTAGAGCGTGGGGGAGGGACGCTGAAGCTTTCTTT. Its protein is CSARAWGRDAEAFF.

This clonotype was seen only a few times. The chain uses TRBV20-1 and TRBJ2-3, with 9 bases lining up with TRBD1. The length of the CDR3 is 16 residues. In germline, CDR1 is DFQATT, CDR2 SNEGSKA (reference sequence). The V and J ends lost 0 bases and 4 bases, in that order; junction bases with no gene match: 8. The DNA of the CDR3 is TGCAGTGCTAGAGACCCCGACAGGGGGTGGTCAGATACGCAGTATTTT. The encoded protein is CSARDPDRGWSDTQYF.

The chain couples TRBV29-1 to TRBJ2-5; either TRBD1 or TRBD2 may fit D (6 bases each). The CDR3 runs 13 residues. V shed 7 bases and J shed 5 bases, with 17 bases lying between them. Germline V gene sequence: CDR1 SQVTM, CDR2 ANQGSEA. As DNA, the CDR3 is TGCAGCGCCCTGACAGGAGGGTCGGAGACCCAGTACTTC. Its translation is CSALTGGSETQYF.

V usage is TRBV25-1 and J usage is TRBJ1-3; no clear D gene. This CDR3 has 14 amino acids. Germline CDR1 is MGHDK and CDR2 is SYGVNS. Trimming took 0 bases from V and 2 from J, leaving 5 bases between them. CDR3 sequence (DNA): TGTGCCAGCAGTGAATATAAACCTGGAAACACCATATATTTT. Translation gives CASSEYKPGNTIYF.

J is TRBJ2-1 and V is TRBV9; 11 bases are a match to TRBD2. The J segment lost 4 bases and the V segment lost 2 bases, leaving 5 bases of the junction unmatched. Germline assignment: CDR1 SGDLS and CDR2 YYNGEE. The CDR3 is made up of 16 amino acids. CDR3 DNA: TGTGCCAGCAGCGTCCCCGGGACTAGCGGATACAATGAGCAGTTCTTC. It specifies CASSVPGTSGYNEQFF.

This sequence joins TRBV9 and TRBJ2-5; possibly TRBD2 for D (5 bases). Germline V lookup: CDR1 SGDLS, CDR2 YYNGEE. V gave up 0 bases and J gave up 2 bases, with 8 bases separating them. The CDR3 is 14 amino acids. The CDR3 here is CASSVGGVQETQYF. In DNA, the CDR3 is TGTGCCAGCAGCGTAGGGGGAGTACAAGAGACCCAGTACTTC.

This clonotype was counted only a few times. The chain carries TRBV20-1 and TRBJ2-1, with D perhaps matching TRBD2 (6 bases). V was trimmed by 2 bases and J by 9 bases, leaving 11 bases between them. CDR1 and CDR2 from the germline V gene are DFQATT and SNEGSKA (reference sequence). The CDR3 is 12 amino acids. The CDR3 sequence is CSARHWGGEQFF. The CDR3 DNA reads as TGCAGTGCTAGACACTGGGGAGGTGAGCAGTTCTTC.

The rearrangement links TRBV15 to TRBJ2-4, with a weak D call TRBD1 (5 bases). Germline CDR1 is LNHNV and CDR2 is YYDKDF (reference sequence). Trimming removed 4 bases from V and 7 bases from J, with 14 bases in between. CDR3 length: 14 amino acids. The CDR3 region has the DNA TGTGCCACCAGCATTTCCCAGGGCTTCAACATTCAGTACTTC. This codes for CATSISQGFNIQYF.

This clonotype has a handful of counts. The chain uses TRBV5-6 and TRBJ2-1; unclear D gene. V shed 0 bases and J shed 10 bases, with 20 bases lying between them. Germline-derived CDR1 and CDR2 are SGHDT and YYEEEE. This CDR3 contains 16 residues. The CDR3, as DNA: TGTGCCAGCAGCTTGGTGAATCTTCGGCGACTTGGGGAGCAGTTCTTC. This codes for CASSLVNLRRLGEQFF.